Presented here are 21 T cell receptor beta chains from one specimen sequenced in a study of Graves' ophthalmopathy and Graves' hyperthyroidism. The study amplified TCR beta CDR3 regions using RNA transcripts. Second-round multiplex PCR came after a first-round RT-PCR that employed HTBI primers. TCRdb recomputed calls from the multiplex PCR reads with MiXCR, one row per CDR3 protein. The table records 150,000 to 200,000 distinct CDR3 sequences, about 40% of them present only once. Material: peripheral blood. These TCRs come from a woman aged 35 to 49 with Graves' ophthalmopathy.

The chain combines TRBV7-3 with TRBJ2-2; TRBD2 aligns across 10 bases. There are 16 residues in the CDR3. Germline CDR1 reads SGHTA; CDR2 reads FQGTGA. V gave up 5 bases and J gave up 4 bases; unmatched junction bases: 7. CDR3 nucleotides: TGTGCCAGCAGCCCCCGCAGCGGGAGGGGCACCGGGGAGCTGTTTTTT. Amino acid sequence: CASSPRSGRGTGELFF.

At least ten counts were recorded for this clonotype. CDR3 sequence (DNA): TGTGCCAGCAGCCAAATCAGGACAGGGTATTCCTACGAGCAGTACTTC. Its translation is CASSQIRTGYSYEQYF. This rearrangement joins TRBV14 to TRBJ2-7, with 8 bases aligning to TRBD1. V was clipped by 2 bases and J by 1 base; unmatched bases: 7. Germline values: CDR1 SGHDN, CDR2 FVKESK. This CDR3 is built from 16 residues.

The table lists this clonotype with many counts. CDR3 sequence: CASSPVRLETQYF. As DNA, the CDR3 is TGTGCCAGCAGTCCAGTGCGTTTGGAGACCCAGTACTTC. The gene calls are TRBV27 and TRBJ2-5; no definite D call. Germline CDR1 reads MNHEY; CDR2 reads SMNVEV (reference sequence). The V gene lost 5 bases and the J gene lost 5 bases, with 12 bases spanning the gap. This CDR3 spans 13 amino acids.

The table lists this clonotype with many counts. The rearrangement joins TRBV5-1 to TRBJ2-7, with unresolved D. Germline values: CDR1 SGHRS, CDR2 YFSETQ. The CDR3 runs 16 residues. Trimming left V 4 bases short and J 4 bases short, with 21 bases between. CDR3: CASSPLALTSAYEQYF. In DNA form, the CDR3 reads TGCGCCAGCAGCCCCCTGGCCCTCACGTCCGCATACGAGCAGTACTTC.

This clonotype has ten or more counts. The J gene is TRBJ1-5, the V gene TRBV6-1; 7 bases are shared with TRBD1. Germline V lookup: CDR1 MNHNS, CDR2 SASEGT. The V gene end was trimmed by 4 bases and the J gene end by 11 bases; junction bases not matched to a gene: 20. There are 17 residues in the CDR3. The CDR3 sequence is CASSASTGTALVLSQHF. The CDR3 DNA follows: TGTGCCAGCAGTGCTTCAACCGGGACAGCCTTAGTATTGTCCCAGCATTTT.

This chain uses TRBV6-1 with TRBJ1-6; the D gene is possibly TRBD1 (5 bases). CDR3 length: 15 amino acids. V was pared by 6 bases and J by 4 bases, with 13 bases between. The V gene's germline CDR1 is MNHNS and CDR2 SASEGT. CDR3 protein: CASSSGTAYNSPLHF. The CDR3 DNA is TGTGCCAGCAGCTCAGGGACCGCTTATAATTCACCCCTCCACTTT.

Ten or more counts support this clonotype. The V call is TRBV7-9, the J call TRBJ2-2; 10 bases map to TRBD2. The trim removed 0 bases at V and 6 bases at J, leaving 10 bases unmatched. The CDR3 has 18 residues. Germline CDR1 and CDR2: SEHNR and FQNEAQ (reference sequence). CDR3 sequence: CASSLASASGSRAGELFF. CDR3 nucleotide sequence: TGTGCCAGCAGCTTAGCTTCCGCTAGCGGGAGTCGGGCCGGGGAGCTGTTTTTT.

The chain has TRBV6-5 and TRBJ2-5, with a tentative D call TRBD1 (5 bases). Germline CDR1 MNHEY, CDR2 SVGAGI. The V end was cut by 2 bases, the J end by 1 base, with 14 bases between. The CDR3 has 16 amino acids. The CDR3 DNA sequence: TGTGCCAGCAGTTACCGCTTCGGCAGGGCCCAAGAGACCCAGTACTTC. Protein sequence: CASSYRFGRAQETQYF.

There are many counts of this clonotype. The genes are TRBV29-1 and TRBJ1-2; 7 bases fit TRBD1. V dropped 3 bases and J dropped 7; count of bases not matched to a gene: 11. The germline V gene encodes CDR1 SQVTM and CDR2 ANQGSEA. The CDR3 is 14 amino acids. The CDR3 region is CSVDLGRGFSGYTF. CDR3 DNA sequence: TGCAGCGTTGATTTGGGCAGGGGGTTCTCTGGCTACACCTTC.

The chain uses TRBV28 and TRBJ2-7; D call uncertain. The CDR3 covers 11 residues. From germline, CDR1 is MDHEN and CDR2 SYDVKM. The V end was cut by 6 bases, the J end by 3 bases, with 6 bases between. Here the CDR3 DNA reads TGTGCCAGCAGAAAGTACTACGAGCAGTACTTC. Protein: CASRKYYEQYF.

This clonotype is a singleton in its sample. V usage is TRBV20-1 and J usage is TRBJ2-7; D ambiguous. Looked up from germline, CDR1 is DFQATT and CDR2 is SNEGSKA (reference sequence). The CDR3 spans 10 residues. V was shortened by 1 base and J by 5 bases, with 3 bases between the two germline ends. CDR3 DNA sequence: TGCAGTGCTAGAGGGAACGAGCAGTACTTC. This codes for CSARGNEQYF.

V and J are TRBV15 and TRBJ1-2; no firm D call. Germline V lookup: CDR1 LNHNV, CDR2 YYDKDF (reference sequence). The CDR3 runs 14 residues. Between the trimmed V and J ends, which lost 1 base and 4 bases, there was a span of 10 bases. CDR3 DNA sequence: TGTGCCACCAGCAGAGCTAAGGCCGCCTATGGCTACACCTTC. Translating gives CATSRAKAAYGYTF.

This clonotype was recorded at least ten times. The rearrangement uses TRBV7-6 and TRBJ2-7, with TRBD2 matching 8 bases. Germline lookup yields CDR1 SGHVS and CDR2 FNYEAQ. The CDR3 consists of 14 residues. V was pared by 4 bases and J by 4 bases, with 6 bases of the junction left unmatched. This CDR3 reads CASSSPGGGYEQYF. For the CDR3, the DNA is TGTGCCAGCAGCTCCCCGGGAGGGGGATACGAGCAGTACTTC.

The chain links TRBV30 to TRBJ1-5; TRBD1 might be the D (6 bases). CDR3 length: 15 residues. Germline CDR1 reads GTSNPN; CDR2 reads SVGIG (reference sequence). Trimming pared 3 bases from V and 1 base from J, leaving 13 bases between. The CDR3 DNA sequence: TGTGCCTGGAGCTCCGGGACATCGAGCAATCAGCCCCAGCATTTT. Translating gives CAWSSGTSSNQPQHF.

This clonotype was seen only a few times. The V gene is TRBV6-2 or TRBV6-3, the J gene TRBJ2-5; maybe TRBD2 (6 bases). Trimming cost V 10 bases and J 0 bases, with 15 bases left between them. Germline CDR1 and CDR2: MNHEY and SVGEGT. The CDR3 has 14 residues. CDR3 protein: CATIAGTYQETQYF. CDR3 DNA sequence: TGTGCCACCATCGCGGGGACGTACCAAGAGACCCAGTACTTC.

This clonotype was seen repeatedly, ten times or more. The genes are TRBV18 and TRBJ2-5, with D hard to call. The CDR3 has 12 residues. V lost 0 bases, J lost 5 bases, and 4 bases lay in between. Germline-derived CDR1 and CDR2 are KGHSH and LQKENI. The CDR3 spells CASSPPGETQYF. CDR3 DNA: TGTGCCAGCTCACCACCCGGGGAGACCCAGTACTTC. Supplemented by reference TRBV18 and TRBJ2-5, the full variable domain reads NAGVMQNPRHLVRRRGQEARLRCSPMKGHSHVYWYRQLPEEGLKFMVYLQKENIIDESGMPKERFSAEFPKEGPSILRIQQVVRGDSAAYFCASSPPGETQYFGPGTRLLVL.

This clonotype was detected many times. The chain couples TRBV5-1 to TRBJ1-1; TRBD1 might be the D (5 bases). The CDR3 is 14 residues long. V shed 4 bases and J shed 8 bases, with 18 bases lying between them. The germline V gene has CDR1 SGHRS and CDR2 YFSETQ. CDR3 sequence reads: CASSAGYTGAEAFF. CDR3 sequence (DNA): TGCGCCAGCAGCGCGGGGTATACCGGGGCCGAAGCTTTCTTT.

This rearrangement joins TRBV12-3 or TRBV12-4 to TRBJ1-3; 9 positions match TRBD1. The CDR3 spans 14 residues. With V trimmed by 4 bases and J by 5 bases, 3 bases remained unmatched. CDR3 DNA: TGTGCCAGCAGTTCGGGACAGGGTAGAAACACCATATATTTT. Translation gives CASSSGQGRNTIYF.

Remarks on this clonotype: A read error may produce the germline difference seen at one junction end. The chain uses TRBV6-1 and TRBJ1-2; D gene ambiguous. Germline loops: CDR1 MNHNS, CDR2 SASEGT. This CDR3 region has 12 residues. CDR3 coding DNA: TGTGCCAGCAGGCTCCCCGGAGGGCTCCACTGCTTC. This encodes CASRLPGGLHCF.

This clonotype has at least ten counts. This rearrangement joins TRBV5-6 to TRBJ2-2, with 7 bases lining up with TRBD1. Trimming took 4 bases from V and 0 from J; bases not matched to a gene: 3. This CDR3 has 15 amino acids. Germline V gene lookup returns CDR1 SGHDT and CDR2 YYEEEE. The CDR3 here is CASSTGTANTGELFF. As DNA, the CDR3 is TGTGCCAGCAGCACCGGGACAGCGAACACCGGGGAGCTGTTTTTT. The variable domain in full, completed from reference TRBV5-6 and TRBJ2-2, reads DAGVTQSPTHLIKTRGQQVTLRCSPKSGHDTVSWYQQALGQGPQFIFQYYEEEERQRGNFPDRFSGHQFPNYSSELNVNALLLGDSALYLCASSTGTANTGELFFGEGSRLTVL.

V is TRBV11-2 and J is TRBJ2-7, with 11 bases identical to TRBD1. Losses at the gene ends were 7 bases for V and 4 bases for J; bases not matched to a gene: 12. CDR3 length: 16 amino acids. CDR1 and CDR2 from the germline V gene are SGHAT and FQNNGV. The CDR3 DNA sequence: TGTGCCAGCATCGATGAGGCCGGGACAGGGGGATACGAGCAGTACTTC. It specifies CASIDEAGTGGYEQYF.